Following are 31 T cell receptor beta chains from one sample sequenced in a study of cytomegalovirus exposure and HLA in healthy donors. Sequenced by immunoSEQ multiplex PCR; TCRdb stores in-frame clones only, minus some. The data show fewer than 250,000 clones, with 75% to 90% seen just once and about 6% held by the top ten. Sequencing was performed on PBMCs. The receptors shown here come from a woman aged 18-29 years in good health and CMV-seronegative.

The chain is built from TRBV4-1 and TRBJ2-1; no clear D gene. This CDR3 is built from 17 residues. Germline values: CDR1 MGHRA, CDR2 YSYEKL. The V and J ends lost 1 base and 7 bases respectively, with 20 bases between them. The CDR3 bases are TGCGCCAGCAGCCAAGTACCTCCCAGGAAGTTGGTAAATGAGCAGTTCTTC. Translation: CASSQVPPRKLVNEQFF.

This rearrangement joins TRBV19 to TRBJ2-7, with D possibly being TRBD1 or TRBD2 (5 bases each). Germline CDR1 LNHDA, CDR2 SQIVND (reference sequence). Trimming cost V 3 bases and J 2 bases, with 11 bases left between them. The CDR3 contains 14 residues. In nucleotides, the CDR3 is TGTGCCAGTAGTATTGGGAGAGGGGCCTACGAGCAGTACTTC. This sequence encodes CASSIGRGAYEQYF.

The chain carries TRBV6-1 and TRBJ2-1; no firm D call. The CDR3 covers 10 residues. The V and J ends lost 10 bases and 3 bases respectively, with 4 bases between them. Looked up from germline, CDR1 is MNHNS and CDR2 is SASEGT. The CDR3 sequence: CATLYNEQFF. CDR3 coding DNA: TGTGCCACCCTCTACAATGAGCAGTTCTTC.

The chain combines TRBV5-1 with TRBJ2-2; D is unresolved. Germline V CDR1 and CDR2: SGHRS, YFSETQ. Trimming removed 0 bases at V and 2 bases at J, with 8 bases between. CDR3 size: 15 residues. CDR3 sequence reads: CASSLDPDNTGELFF. In nucleotides, the CDR3 is TGCGCCAGCAGCTTGGATCCAGATAACACCGGGGAGCTGTTTTTT.

This chain joins TRBV7-8 and TRBJ2-7, with no clear D. CDR1 and CDR2 (germline): SGHVS, FQNEAQ. This CDR3 contains 13 residues. Trimming left V 3 bases short and J 6 bases short, with 12 bases between. CDR3 sequence reads: CASSLSTAFEQYF. CDR3 bases: TGTGCCAGCAGCTTGTCTACAGCCTTCGAGCAGTACTTC. The variable domain in full, completed from reference TRBV7-8 and TRBJ2-7, reads GAGVSQSPRYKVAKRGQDVALRCDPISGHVSLFWYQQALGQGPEFLTYFQNEAQLDKSGLPSDRFFAERPEGSVSTLKIQRTQQEDSAVYLCASSLSTAFEQYFGPGTRLTVT.

This chain links TRBV6-5 with TRBJ1-1; no reliable D call. This CDR3 has 15 amino acids. Germline CDR1 reads MNHEY; CDR2 reads SVGAGI. V lost 6 bases, J lost 2 bases, and 16 bases lay in between. The CDR3 is CASRVLPAGNTEAFF. The CDR3 nucleotides read TGTGCCAGCAGAGTGTTACCCGCGGGAAACACTGAAGCTTTCTTT.

This chain links TRBV6-1 with TRBJ2-3; D gene unclear. The V gene lost 5 bases and the J gene lost 6 bases, with 9 bases spanning the gap. This CDR3 comprises 12 residues. The germline CDR1 and CDR2 sequences are MNHNS and SASEGT. DNA of the CDR3: TGTGCCAGCAGTCCTCCTGCGGATACGCAGTATTTT. Translating gives CASSPPADTQYF.

This clone was observed a handful of times. The chain combines TRBV11-2 with TRBJ1-1; D is ambiguous. The V end lost 0 bases, the J end lost 1 base, and 0 bases lay between the germline ends. The CDR3 sequence is 12 residues long. The germline V gene has CDR1 SGHAT and CDR2 FQNNGV. CDR3 residues: CASSLENTEAFF. The CDR3 coding sequence is TGTGCCAGCAGCTTAGAGAACACTGAAGCTTTCTTT.

The chain employs TRBV5-6 and TRBJ2-1; unclear D gene. In germline, CDR1 is SGHDT, CDR2 YYEEEE. The V end was cut by 2 bases, the J end by 9 bases, with 12 bases between. The CDR3 covers 13 residues. The CDR3 DNA reads TGTGCCAGCAGCTTCGGATCCCCCAGTGAGCAGTTCTTC. As protein: CASSFGSPSEQFF.

The CDR3: CASAQTGNYGYTF. The CDR3 nucleotides are TGTGCCAGCGCCCAAACAGGGAACTATGGCTACACCTTC. This rearrangement joins TRBV2 to TRBJ1-2; maybe TRBD1 (6 bases). The germline V and J ends were trimmed by 8 bases and 2 bases, with 12 bases remaining between them. Germline V gene data show CDR1 as SNHLY and CDR2 as FYNNEI. This CDR3 comprises 13 residues.

This chain uses TRBV5-1 with TRBJ2-3, with 14 bases matching TRBD2. V shed 4 bases, J shed 0 bases, and the junction held 4 bases outside the gene matches. CDR1 and CDR2 (germline): SGHRS, YFSETQ. The CDR3 is made up of 17 amino acids. CDR3 in DNA: TGCGCCAGCAGCCGCGGGACTAGCGGGGGAAGCACAGATACGCAGTATTTT. Residues: CASSRGTSGGSTDTQYF.

A remark on this clone: This same CDR3 is encoded by further DNA sequences in the sample. This rearrangement joins TRBV15 to TRBJ1-1; D is unclear. CDR3 length: 14 residues. Germline loops: CDR1 LNHNV, CDR2 YYDKDF (reference sequence). V was pared by 3 bases and J by 1 base, with 9 bases between. In DNA, the CDR3 is TGTGCCACCAGCAGCAGGACGGCGAACACTGAAGCTTTCTTT. This encodes CATSSRTANTEAFF.

The rearrangement uses TRBV5-1 and TRBJ2-1; TRBD2 matches 8 bases. This CDR3 spans 16 amino acids. Trimming took 6 bases from V and 7 from J; bases not matched to a gene: 15. Germline V gives CDR1 SGHRS, CDR2 YFSETQ. The CDR3 DNA follows: TGCGCCAGCAACGACGGCGGCGGGGGGTCGGGAAATGAGCAGTTCTTC. Its protein is CASNDGGGGSGNEQFF.

This chain connects TRBV6-6 to TRBJ2-2; D may match TRBD1 or TRBD2 (5 bases each). This CDR3 has 15 residues. Trimming removed 4 bases at V and 1 base at J, with 10 bases between. Looked up from germline, CDR1 is MNHNY and CDR2 is SVGAGI (reference sequence). The chain's CDR3 is CASSFPGRNTGELFF. The CDR3 bases are TGTGCCAGCAGTTTCCCGGGGCGGAACACCGGGGAGCTGTTTTTT.

This clone has just one count. The rearrangement joins TRBV7-8 to TRBJ2-3; TRBD2 is a possible D gene (6 bases). The V end lost 5 bases, the J end lost 0 bases, and 12 bases lay between the germline ends. Germline lookup yields CDR1 SGHVS and CDR2 FQNEAQ. CDR3 length: 15 amino acids. CDR3 bases: TGTGCCAGCAGCATAAACCGGGGGAGCACAGATACGCAGTATTTT. Translating it yields CASSINRGSTDTQYF. The entire variable domain, with the rest obtained from reference TRBV7-8 and TRBJ2-3, is as follows: GAGVSQSPRYKVAKRGQDVALRCDPISGHVSLFWYQQALGQGPEFLTYFQNEAQLDKSGLPSDRFFAERPEGSVSTLKIQRTQQEDSAVYLCASSINRGSTDTQYFGPGTRLTVL.

The chain carries TRBV27 and TRBJ1-1; 7 positions match TRBD1. This CDR3 has 13 residues. Germline V gives CDR1 MNHEY, CDR2 SMNVEV (reference sequence). Unmatched junction bases numbered 6, after V lost 7 bases and J lost 4 bases. The CDR3 spells CASTRPGGTEAFF. In nucleotides, the CDR3 is TGTGCCAGCACCCGGCCAGGGGGCACTGAAGCTTTCTTT.

The rearrangement joins TRBV7-8 to TRBJ1-5; the D is unclear. This CDR3 is 14 amino acids long. Germline V lookup: CDR1 SGHVS, CDR2 FQNEAQ. Trimming removed 5 bases from V and 3 bases from J, with 11 bases in between. CDR3 amino acids: CASSPERVNQPQHF. CDR3 DNA: TGTGCCAGCAGCCCGGAGAGGGTCAATCAGCCCCAGCATTTT.

This clone turned up a few times. The chain is built from TRBV5-1 and TRBJ1-2, with unresolved D. Between the trimmed V and J ends, which lost 1 base and 5 bases, there was a span of 15 bases. The CDR3 covers 15 residues. Germline V gene data show CDR1 as SGHRS and CDR2 as YFSETQ. Here the CDR3 reads CASSLQSDLGYGYTF. The CDR3 nucleotides read TGCGCCAGCAGCTTGCAGTCGGACTTGGGGTATGGCTACACCTTC.

The chain has TRBV19 and TRBJ1-2, with 8 bases aligning to TRBD1. CDR3 length: 15 residues. Germline CDR1 reads LNHDA; CDR2 reads SQIVND (reference sequence). V gave up 1 base and J gave up 4 bases; unmatched junction bases: 5. This chain's CDR3 is CASSIGGQGSYGYTF. CDR3 DNA sequence: TGTGCCAGTAGTATAGGAGGACAGGGAAGCTATGGCTACACCTTC.

This clone was observed a few times. This chain links TRBV5-6 with TRBJ2-2, with D unclear. Trimming took off 0 bases at V and 5 bases at J, with 5 bases between the two ends. Germline-derived CDR1 and CDR2 are SGHDT and YYEEEE. This CDR3 is built from 13 residues. The CDR3 protein is CASSLGSTGELFF. As DNA, the CDR3 is TGTGCCAGCAGCTTGGGGTCTACCGGGGAGCTGTTTTTT.

The chain joins TRBV28 to TRBJ2-1, with 7 bases lining up with TRBD2. V dropped 6 bases and J dropped 2; count of bases not matched to a gene: 4. This CDR3 is 14 amino acids long. The germline gives CDR1 MDHEN, CDR2 SYDVKM. In nucleotides, the CDR3 is TGTGCCAGCAGATCTAGCGGCCCCTACAATGAGCAGTTCTTC. Protein: CASRSSGPYNEQFF.

The chain recombines TRBV5-1 with TRBJ2-7, with TRBD1 identical over 7 bases. The germline V gene has CDR1 SGHRS and CDR2 YFSETQ. Trimming took 4 bases from V and 2 from J; bases not matched to a gene: 6. CDR3 length equals 14 residues. The CDR3 DNA follows: TGCGCCAGCAGCCTGGGACAGATAGCCTACGAGCAGTACTTC. It codes for CASSLGQIAYEQYF.

This chain links TRBV2 with TRBJ2-1, with D tentatively TRBD1 (6 bases). Trimming left V 5 bases short and J 7 bases short, with 18 bases between. This CDR3 comprises 15 residues. CDR1 SNHLY and CDR2 FYNNEI come from the germline V gene. CDR3 DNA: TGTGCCAGCAGTCGAAGACAGGCCCAGGCAAATGAGCAGTTCTTC. Encoded protein: CASSRRQAQANEQFF. The full variable domain, its missing parts supplied by reference TRBV2 and TRBJ2-1, is EPEVTQTPSHQVTQMGQEVILRCVPISNHLYFYWYRQILGQKVEFLVSFYNNEISEKSEIFDDQFSVERPDGSNFTLKIRSTKLEDSAMYFCASSRRQAQANEQFFGPGTRLTVL.

This clone came up a few times. This chain connects TRBV11-2 to TRBJ2-7; D is undetermined. V lost 2 bases, J lost 7 bases, and 12 bases lay in between. From germline, CDR1 is SGHAT and CDR2 FQNNGV. The length of the CDR3 is 13 residues. The CDR3 region has the DNA TGTGCCAGCAGCTTATCGGCCCCATGGGAGCAGTACTTC. Encoded protein: CASSLSAPWEQYF.

The genes are TRBV5-1 and TRBJ2-7; 11 nucleotides line up with TRBD1. This CDR3 contains 14 residues. V shed 4 bases, J shed 4 bases, and the junction held 4 bases outside the gene matches. From germline, CDR1 is SGHRS and CDR2 YFSETQ. CDR3 DNA: TGCGCCAGCAGCAAGGACAGGGGGCGGTACGAGCAGTACTTC. Protein sequence: CASSKDRGRYEQYF.

This clone was observed once. The rearrangement links TRBV7-6 to TRBJ2-1; unclear D gene. The CDR3 runs to 12 residues. In germline, CDR1 is SGHVS, CDR2 FNYEAQ. V was shortened by 4 bases and J by 12 bases, with 13 bases between the two germline ends. Written as DNA, the CDR3 is TGTGCCAGCAGCTGGGCTCCCGGCGGGCAGTTCTTC. Protein product: CASSWAPGGQFF.

The chain uses TRBV2 and TRBJ2-1; 10 bases align to TRBD2. Germline assignment: CDR1 SNHLY and CDR2 FYNNEI. Trimming took 11 bases from V and 6 from J; bases not matched to a gene: 10. This CDR3 contains 14 residues. CDR3 DNA sequence: TGTGCCGGTGGAGCGGGAGGGCCGGGCAATGAGCAGTTCTTC. It codes for CAGGAGGPGNEQFF.

J is TRBJ2-1 and V is TRBV29-1; D is uncertain. Germline lookup yields CDR1 SQVTM and CDR2 ANQGSEA. V gave up 6 bases and J gave up 0 bases, with 12 bases separating them. The CDR3 length is 14 residues. As DNA, the CDR3 is TGCAGCGTCGTCTCTTACTCCTCCTACAATGAGCAGTTCTTC. Its protein product is CSVVSYSSYNEQFF.

The chain uses TRBV9 and TRBJ2-1; D gene ambiguous. This CDR3 has 13 residues. Trimming pared 1 base from V and 3 bases from J, leaving 5 bases between. Germline V gives CDR1 SGDLS, CDR2 YYNGEE. CDR3 in amino acids: CASSVTYYNEQFF. For the CDR3, the DNA is TGTGCCAGCAGCGTAACATACTACAATGAGCAGTTCTTC.

This sequence joins TRBV6-1 and TRBJ2-2; unclear D gene. The germline gives CDR1 MNHNS, CDR2 SASEGT. The CDR3 has 14 residues. The germline V and J ends were trimmed by 2 bases and 5 bases, with 9 bases remaining between them. The CDR3 nucleotides read TGTGCCAGCAGTGAATGGGGTGAAACCGGGGAGCTGTTTTTT. Amino acid sequence: CASSEWGETGELFF.

This chain joins TRBV4-2 and TRBJ1-5; D is unclear. Germline V gene lookup returns CDR1 LGHNA and CDR2 YNFKEQ. V was shortened by 1 base and J by 5 bases, with 6 bases between the two germline ends. The CDR3 totals 13 residues. The CDR3 reads CASSQVVYQPQHF. CDR3 nucleotide sequence: TGTGCCAGCAGCCAAGTAGTTTATCAGCCCCAGCATTTT.